A single sample gave rise to the 20 T cell receptor beta chains below, sequenced in a study of T cells after yellow fever vaccination. Using its own MiXCR run on the 5' RACE reads, TCRdb lists one record per CDR3 protein. The sample has 150,000 to 200,000 distinct CDR3 sequences; 6% to 7.5% are singletons. The sample here was CD4+ T cells sorted from PBMCs, taken more than 4 days after the first yellow fever vaccination. All receptors come from a man in his late teens or twenties who received the YFV17D yellow fever vaccine.

The sample holds a few counts of this clonotype. The V call is TRBV12-3 or TRBV12-4, the J call TRBJ2-3; D call uncertain. V was pared by 3 bases and J by 2 bases, with 6 bases between. CDR3 length: 13 residues. As DNA, the CDR3 is TGTGCCAGCAGTTTCTCTCACACAGATACGCAGTATTTT. This gives the protein CASSFSHTDTQYF.

This clonotype appeared many times. The chain uses TRBV29-1 and TRBJ1-2, with 7 bases aligning to TRBD1. The V gene's germline CDR1 is SQVTM and CDR2 ANQGSEA. CDR3 length: 13 amino acids. V trimming: 6 bases; J trimming: 0 bases; junction bases outside the gene matches: 4. CDR3 DNA sequence: TGCAGCGTGTGGGACAGCTCTAACTATGGCTACACCTTC. Protein product: CSVWDSSNYGYTF.

This clonotype was observed at least ten times. The chain employs TRBV5-1 and TRBJ1-3; D gene unclear. This CDR3 is 15 amino acids long. Germline V gene sequence: CDR1 SGHRS, CDR2 YFSETQ. The ends were cut back, 1 base at V and 0 bases at J, with 8 bases in the middle. The CDR3 is CASSLTANSGNTIYF. The CDR3 coding sequence is TGCGCCAGCAGCTTGACGGCAAACTCTGGAAACACCATATATTTT.

This clonotype turned up a few times. In nucleotides, the CDR3 is TGTGCCAGCAGCCAAGATATCGGCAGGGATGAAGCTTTCTTT. As protein: CASSQDIGRDEAFF. This rearrangement joins TRBV4-2 to TRBJ1-1, with a possible D match to TRBD1 (5 bases). V was trimmed by 0 bases and J by 7 bases, leaving 12 bases between them. From germline, CDR1 is LGHNA and CDR2 YNFKEQ. The CDR3 has 14 amino acids.

The chain has TRBV10-3 and TRBJ2-3; 16 bases are a match to TRBD2. This CDR3 spans 16 amino acids. Germline V CDR1 and CDR2: ENHRY, SYGVKD. Trimming removed 10 bases from V and 8 bases from J; junction bases left unmatched: 12. CDR3: CASYPGTSGGAVTQYF. In DNA, the CDR3 is TGTGCCAGCTACCCCGGGACTAGCGGGGGGGCCGTTACGCAGTATTTT.

The chain couples TRBV6-4 to TRBJ1-1; D might be TRBD1 (5 bases). V was cut by 6 bases and J by 1 base, with 12 bases left in between. Germline V CDR1 and CDR2: MRHNA, SNTAGT. The CDR3 length is 14 residues. CDR3 DNA: TGTGCCAGCAGCCGCGACAGAGCGAACACTGAAGCTTTCTTT. Residues: CASSRDRANTEAFF.

This clonotype came up once. The chain has TRBV4-3 and TRBJ2-1; weak D call: TRBD2 (6 bases). This CDR3 is built from 14 residues. Between the trimmed V and J ends, which lost 4 bases and 9 bases, there was a span of 16 bases. Germline lookup yields CDR1 LGHNA and CDR2 YSLEER. The CDR3 bases are TGCGCCAGCAGCCCCCAGCCGGGGGTGGGTGAGCAGTTCTTC. Its translation: CASSPQPGVGEQFF.

This clonotype was detected a few times. V is TRBV2 and J is TRBJ1-6; unclear D gene. Per the germline V gene, CDR1 is SNHLY and CDR2 is FYNNEI. V dropped 1 base and J dropped 7 bases, with 11 bases sitting between them. The CDR3 has 15 residues. CDR3 nucleotides: TGTGCCAGCAGTGAAGGCTTAGTAGGGAATTCACCCCTCCACTTT. It specifies CASSEGLVGNSPLHF.

This chain joins TRBV7-2 and TRBJ2-7; no reliable D call. This CDR3 region has 13 residues. Per germline, CDR1 SGHTA and CDR2 FQGNSA. V was trimmed by 3 bases and J by 3 bases, leaving 9 bases between them. The CDR3 here is CASSFDGNYEQYF. In DNA form, the CDR3 reads TGTGCCAGCAGCTTCGATGGGAACTACGAGCAGTACTTC.

This chain links TRBV5-6 with TRBJ2-7; D is unclear. V was pared by 0 bases and J by 4 bases, with 8 bases between. The CDR3 contains 13 residues. Germline CDR1 SGHDT, CDR2 YYEEEE. The chain's CDR3 is CASSLGPWYEQYV. The CDR3 DNA is TGTGCCAGCAGCTTGGGGCCTTGGTACGAGCAGTACGTC.

This clonotype has more than one count but fewer than ten. V gene TRBV7-6 combines with J gene TRBJ2-1, with 8 bases lining up with TRBD2. This CDR3 is 17 amino acids long. V gave up 5 bases and J gave up 10 bases; unmatched junction bases: 19. Germline V gene data show CDR1 as SGHVS and CDR2 as FNYEAQ. The CDR3 reads CASSPHPERGPRGEQFF. In DNA form, the CDR3 reads TGTGCCAGCAGCCCCCATCCTGAGCGGGGGCCAAGGGGGGAGCAGTTCTTC. The variable domain in full, completed from reference TRBV7-6 and TRBJ2-1, reads GAGVSQSPRYKVTKRGQDVALRCDPISGHVSLYWYRQALGQGPEFLTYFNYEAQQDKSGLPNDRFSAERPEGSISTLTIQRTEQRDSAMYRCASSPHPERGPRGEQFFGPGTRLTVL.

This clonotype was seen at least ten times. V gene TRBV9 combines with J gene TRBJ2-1; 7 bases align to TRBD2. Losses at the gene ends were 4 bases for V and 8 bases for J; bases not matched to a gene: 12. CDR3 length: 15 residues. Germline-derived CDR1 and CDR2 are SGDLS and YYNGEE. This CDR3 is CASSPLGGSLDEQFF. Here the CDR3 DNA reads TGTGCCAGCAGCCCCTTGGGGGGGAGTCTCGATGAGCAGTTCTTC.

This clonotype was recorded at least ten times. The genes are TRBV11-2 and TRBJ2-5; no firm D call. Germline CDR1 reads SGHAT; CDR2 reads FQNNGV. This CDR3 is built from 13 residues. Trimming cost V 0 bases and J 4 bases, with 6 bases left between them. The CDR3 here is CASSLDLVETQYF. In DNA form, the CDR3 reads TGTGCCAGCAGCTTAGATCTTGTAGAGACCCAGTACTTC.

This clonotype was seen at least ten times. The chain uses TRBV20-1 and TRBJ1-1, with D uncertain. The V end was cut by 5 bases, the J end by 2 bases, with 15 bases between. Germline V gene data show CDR1 as DFQATT and CDR2 as SNEGSKA (reference sequence). This CDR3 contains 14 residues. The CDR3 region has the DNA TGCAGTGCTGCACGAACACCGGATAACACTGAAGCTTTCTTT. Encoded protein: CSAARTPDNTEAFF.

This clonotype was recorded a few times. This chain connects TRBV7-9 to TRBJ2-5; TRBD1 is a possible D gene (5 bases). Per germline, CDR1 SEHNR and CDR2 FQNEAQ (reference sequence). This CDR3 comprises 15 residues. V lost 2 bases to trimming and J lost 1 base, with 11 bases between them. For the CDR3, the DNA is TGTGCCAGCAGCTTAAGCGCCAGGGCCCAAGAGACCCAGTACTTC. Its translation: CASSLSARAQETQYF.

The table lists this clonotype with many counts. The chain links TRBV5-1 to TRBJ2-1; 7 bases match TRBD2. Germline CDR1 reads SGHRS; CDR2 reads YFSETQ. The CDR3 loop spans 14 amino acids. Germline trimming cut 0 bases from V and 8 bases from J; bases unmatched to any gene: 5. The CDR3 loop reads CASSLEAGRDEQFF. DNA for the CDR3: TGCGCCAGCAGCTTGGAGGCAGGGAGGGATGAGCAGTTCTTC. Supplemented by reference TRBV5-1 and TRBJ2-1, the full variable domain reads KAGVTQTPRYLIKTRGQQVTLSCSPISGHRSVSWYQQTPGQGLQFLFEYFSETQRNKGNFPGRFSGRQFSNSRSEMNVSTLELGDSALYLCASSLEAGRDEQFFGPGTRLTVL.

The chain recombines TRBV6-1 with TRBJ2-1, with TRBD1 matching over 7 bases. The germline gives CDR1 MNHNS, CDR2 SASEGT. The V and J ends lost 6 bases and 4 bases, in that order; junction bases with no gene match: 6. This CDR3 region has 14 residues. CDR3 in amino acids: CASRPGQTYNEQFF. The DNA for the CDR3 is TGTGCCAGCAGGCCGGGACAGACTTACAATGAGCAGTTCTTC.

Concerning this clonotype: This may be a read error: a much more frequent sequence differs by one nucleotide. The V gene is TRBV10-3, the J gene TRBJ2-3; weak D call: TRBD1 (6 bases). The CDR3 is 15 amino acids. Deletions cut 6 bases from V and 4 bases from J, with 17 bases between. Per the germline V gene, CDR1 is ENHRY and CDR2 is SYGVKD. The DNA of the CDR3 is TGTGCCATCAGCAACCGGGGCAGGGGTCCAGATACGCAGTATTTT. It yields the protein CAISNRGRGPDTQYF.

This clonotype was seen more than once but under ten times. V gene TRBV5-1 combines with J gene TRBJ1-4; D gene unclear. CDR1 and CDR2 (germline): SGHRS, YFSETQ. With 4 bases removed from V and 2 bases from J, the gap between germline ends came to 12 bases. The CDR3 loop spans 15 amino acids. The CDR3 coding sequence is TGCGCCAGCAGCATGGACGGGCGGACTAATGAAAAACTGTTTTTT. The encoded protein is CASSMDGRTNEKLFF.

The sample holds many counts of this clonotype. This chain joins TRBV4-3 and TRBJ2-7; 7 nucleotides line up with TRBD1. Per the germline V gene, CDR1 is LGHNA and CDR2 is YSLEER. The J segment lost 2 bases and the V segment lost 1 base, leaving 5 bases of the junction unmatched. The CDR3 has 15 amino acids. CDR3 sequence (DNA): TGCGCCAGCAGCCAAGGAAGGGACAGCCCCTACGAGCAGTACTTC. It yields the protein CASSQGRDSPYEQYF.